The present T cell receptor (beta chain) was sequenced within a study of Tregs in tolerant kidney transplant recipients (dated by TCRdb to between 2018 and 2021). At the level of the whole study: Related donors were used in the transplants with nonmyeloablative bone marrow transplantation, and mixed chimerism was transient in the human trials. The study used TCRbeta sequencing to identify donor-specific regulatory T cells before combined kidney and bone marrow transplantation, then tracked those cells after transplant.

Overall study results and their limits: Expanding Tregs with activated donor B cells appeared to identify the most biologically relevant and donor-specific TCRbeta repertoire. The study was limited by small patient numbers, and the findings need validation in larger populations and under other immunosuppression protocols. Because the PCR primers were changed over time for some patients, nucleotide-level comparison could not be performed across the samples from those patients. In tolerant patients, the expansion of donor-specific Tregs was greater than global Treg expansion, suggesting that the expansion was antigen-driven rather than nonspecific. Biological reproducibility was not directly assessed, although technical replication error appeared to be minimal.

Per the publication, the time point label means: blood sample drawn before combined kidney and bone marrow transplant. Thawed PBMCs were FACS-sorted into unstimulated Tregs (CD4+CD25+CD127-), CD4+ non-Tregs (CD4+CD25-), CD4 cells and CD8 cells. Patients were several combined kidney and bone marrow transplant recipients from the ITN036ST trial, and only these trial subjects had samples available. Healthy control blood was processed to PBMCs with a Ficoll density gradient and then cryopreserved, whereas patient PBMCs were collected both before and after transplant. The CDR3, cysteine through phenylalanine, is 15 amino acids long. Part of the CDR3 DNA is given, 36 bases translated from base 1. The germline V gene encodes CDR1 LNHDA and CDR2 SQIVND (reference sequence). On this clone itself: Its antigen target is currently unknown. The sequence runs out 3 residues before the end of the CDR3; the remainder is reconstructed from the germline J gene.

For TCRbeta CDR3 sequencing, genomic DNA was extracted from sorted cells using the QIAGEN DNeasy Blood and Tissue Kit. Through immunoSEQ, high-throughput TCRbeta CDR3 sequencing was done commercially, including PCR amplification with internal controls and bias correction. On the authors' methods: Unique productive TCRbeta sequences were defined by CDR3 nucleotide sequence where primers matched, and otherwise by CDR3 amino acid sequence together with Vbeta and Jbeta genes. To correct sorting error, sequences shared between sorted populations at a frequency ratio of 2:1 or less were removed; the rest were assigned to the higher population. Donor-reactive sequences were defined as at least 5-fold expanded in CFSE-low cells versus unstimulated cells, with frequency of at least 0.01% in CFSE-low cells. Repertoire divergence was quantified by Jensen-Shannon divergence using the top 100 TCRbeta sequences ranked by frequency. When a sample had multiple sequencing runs, each run was corrected for sorting error separately and the runs were then pooled. In TCRdb, the immuneACCESS table is reduced to in-frame sequences with V and J assigned. These tables do not hold every clone; where another copy was compared, an unresolved V gene accounts for under half, and the others remain unexplained. Clone size and the V and J calls come from that table; the DNA yielded D and trimming. This sample's table carries under 55,000 clones. The leading ten clones occupy 0.8% to 1% of the sample.

The sample in question was CD4+ T cells from blood, obtained before the transplant. The receptor comes from a human donor who received a combined kidney and bone marrow transplant. The chain couples TRBV19 to TRBJ1-1; 7 central bases correspond to TRBD1. The CDR3 region: CASSVDRVRGSEAFF. Incomplete CDR3 DNA: TGTGCCAGTAGTGTCGACAGGGTAAGGGGGTCGGAA.